This T cell receptor beta chain was captured by sequencing in a study of OX40 agonist ivuxolimab in advanced cancers. Study at large: Therapy given before enrollment (anti-PD-1, anti-PD-L1 or anti-CTLA-4) was allowed, and 40% to 50% had some. Partial response was recorded in three patients: one hepatocellular carcinoma and two cutaneous melanoma cases.

This clone appeared once. The antigen is not known. Here immunoSEQ multiplex PCR was the method, and the copy in TCRdb shows in-frame clones only, minus some. The sample consists of roughly 50,000 clones, roughly 90% of them appearing once. Study findings and constraints: The authors did not determine the antigen specificity of the expanded peripheral T cells.

Germline V gene data show CDR1 as SGHVS and CDR2 as FNYEAQ. V gave up 1 base and J gave up 1 base, with 7 bases separating them. The CDR3 totals 14 residues. The receptor was derived from an adult with an advanced solid tumor such as melanoma, head and neck, liver or kidney cancer. The chain employs TRBV7-6 and TRBJ1-1; D is undetermined. Sequences were derived from CD4+ or CD8+ T cells sorted from blood, sampled in a trial of the OX40 agonist ivuxolimab. The CDR3 here is CASSLVAGNTEAFF. The DNA for the CDR3 is TGTGCCAGCAGCTTAGTAGCGGGGAACACTGAAGCTTTCTTT.